These 28 T cell receptor beta chains originate from one sample sequenced in a study of molecular identifiers for immune sequencing clone quantification. TCRdb reanalysed the PCR reads using MiXCR and keeps one entry per CDR3 protein. The repertoire holds around 480,000 distinct CDR3 sequences, with around 23% as singletons. Sequencing was performed on naive CD8+ T cells from blood, with Jurkat cell RNA spiked in. Specified subset: FACS-sorted CD8+CD4-CCR7+CD45RA+ naive T cells. The receptors here all came from a human donor in good health. Some libraries in this study had Jurkat cell RNA spiked in.

This clonotype came up a few times. A much larger clonotype is one base distant, so this may be a read error. The CDR3: CANSLVRDTQYF. CDR3 bases: TGTGCCAACAGCTTAGTTAGAGATACGCAGTATTTT. The chain combines TRBV7-2 with TRBJ2-3; D uncertain. The CDR3 has 12 residues. The germline gives CDR1 SGHTA, CDR2 FQGNSA.

Turning to this clonotype: With a much larger clone just one base away, this may be a read error. The CDR3 DNA reads TGTGCCAGCAGCCGGGACAGGGTTGAGGCCCAGTACTTC. This sequence encodes CASSRDRVEAQYF. V gene TRBV7-6 combines with J gene TRBJ2-5; TRBD1 matches at 9 bases. In germline, CDR1 is SGHVS, CDR2 FNYEAQ. The CDR3 has 13 residues. The V and J ends lost 5 bases and 9 bases, in that order; junction bases with no gene match: 7.

The rearrangement uses TRBV4-3 and TRBJ2-7; the match to TRBD1 covers 8 bases. CDR1 and CDR2 (germline): LGHNA, YSLEER. V gave up 5 bases and J gave up 7 bases; unmatched junction bases: 7. This CDR3 has 13 residues. CDR3 region: CASSLRQGREQYF. Written as DNA, the CDR3 is TGCGCCAGCAGCTTACGACAGGGGCGGGAGCAGTACTTC.

The genes are TRBV30 and TRBJ1-5; D call uncertain. The V end lost 3 bases, the J end lost 0 bases, and 12 bases lay between the germline ends. The CDR3 loop spans 15 amino acids. CDR1 is GTSNPN, CDR2 SVGIG, per germline (reference sequence). In DNA, the CDR3 is TGTGCCTGGAGCCACGGCGGCATTAGCAATCAGCCCCAGCATTTT. The encoded protein is CAWSHGGISNQPQHF.

The chain carries TRBV20-1 and TRBJ2-5, with D possibly matching TRBD1 (5 bases). Germline CDR1 and CDR2: DFQATT and SNEGSKA (reference sequence). The CDR3 length is 16 residues. Deletions cut 0 bases from V and 3 bases from J, with 17 bases between. The chain's CDR3 is CSARDLEQRTKETQYF. CDR3 nucleotide sequence: TGCAGTGCTAGAGATCTTGAGCAAAGGACAAAAGAGACCCAGTACTTC.

This clonotype was seen at least ten times. The chain carries TRBV4-1 and TRBJ2-5; the D is unclear. The length of the CDR3 is 14 residues. Deletions cut 0 bases from V and 0 bases from J, with 5 bases between. From germline, CDR1 is MGHRA and CDR2 YSYEKL. CDR3 residues: CASSQDLNQETQYF. CDR3 nucleotides: TGCGCCAGCAGCCAAGATCTTAACCAAGAGACCCAGTACTTC.

The chain is built from TRBV19 and TRBJ2-7; unclear D gene. Germline V CDR1 and CDR2: LNHDA, SQIVND (reference sequence). The CDR3 contains 14 residues. Trimming left V 4 bases short and J 4 bases short, with 14 bases between. The CDR3 nucleotides are TGTGCCAGTAGTACGGCCGATGAGAGGTACGAGCAGTACTTC. Protein sequence: CASSTADERYEQYF.

The rearrangement links TRBV27 to TRBJ2-7; perhaps TRBD1 as D (5 bases). This CDR3 has 16 residues. Germline values: CDR1 MNHEY, CDR2 SMNVEV (reference sequence). The V end was cut by 0 bases, the J end by 2 bases, with 14 bases between. The CDR3 reads CASSLSPSGFAYEQYF. The CDR3 DNA reads as TGTGCCAGCAGTTTATCTCCCTCAGGGTTCGCCTACGAGCAGTACTTC.

This clonotype was counted only a few times. The chain employs TRBV5-6 and TRBJ2-7; D ambiguous. This CDR3 spans 14 amino acids. Trimming stripped 3 bases from V and 3 bases from J, with 13 bases between. In germline, CDR1 is SGHDT, CDR2 YYEEEE. The CDR3 bases are TGTGCCAGCAGCTCTGGCTCCTTCGTCTACGAGCAGTACTTC. It encodes CASSSGSFVYEQYF.

The genes are TRBV27 and TRBJ2-7; a possible D gene is TRBD2 (5 bases). This CDR3 has 13 amino acids. Trimming cost V 3 bases and J 5 bases, with 11 bases left between them. Per germline, CDR1 MNHEY and CDR2 SMNVEV (reference sequence). DNA of the CDR3: TGTGCCAGCAGTTTTCGTGAGGGTAACGAGCAGTACTTC. Translated, it gives CASSFREGNEQYF.

This clonotype was seen only a few times. This chain connects TRBV11-2 to TRBJ1-6, with D maybe TRBD1 (6 bases). Germline lookup yields CDR1 SGHAT and CDR2 FQNNGV. V shed 3 bases and J shed 3 bases, with 9 bases lying between them. The CDR3 runs to 15 residues. CDR3 nucleotide sequence: TGTGCCAGCAGCTTCGACAGGAGCTATAATTCACCCCTCCACTTT. Amino acids: CASSFDRSYNSPLHF.

In its sample, this clonotype was seen a few times. This chain connects TRBV4-1 to TRBJ1-1; D remains unclear. Trimming removed 0 bases at V and 1 base at J, with 9 bases between. This CDR3 is built from 15 residues. In germline, CDR1 is MGHRA, CDR2 YSYEKL. The CDR3 reads CASSQDPWENTEAFF. CDR3 in DNA: TGCGCCAGCAGCCAAGATCCCTGGGAGAACACTGAAGCTTTCTTT.

This clonotype was seen a few times. This sequence joins TRBV11-2 and TRBJ2-7, with D unresolved. This CDR3 spans 12 amino acids. Germline assignment: CDR1 SGHAT and CDR2 FQNNGV. The V end lost 5 bases, the J end lost 2 bases, and 7 bases lay between the germline ends. This CDR3 reads CASSQFTYEQYF. In nucleotides, the CDR3 is TGTGCCAGCAGCCAGTTTACCTACGAGCAGTACTTC.

The sample holds a few counts of this clonotype. The genes are TRBV2 and TRBJ1-4; 9 bases line up with TRBD1. Germline V CDR1 and CDR2: SNHLY, FYNNEI. The CDR3 consists of 16 residues. Losses at the gene ends were 2 bases for V and 7 bases for J; bases not matched to a gene: 8. CDR3 sequence: CASSERTGGFPEKLFF. For the CDR3, the DNA is TGTGCCAGCAGTGAACGTACAGGGGGCTTCCCTGAAAAACTGTTTTTT.

This clonotype has a count of ten or more. The V gene is TRBV4-1, the J gene TRBJ1-1, with a tentative D call TRBD1 (6 bases). In germline, CDR1 is MGHRA, CDR2 YSYEKL. CDR3 size: 14 residues. Trimming left V 0 bases short and J 5 bases short, with 10 bases between. The DNA of the CDR3 is TGCGCCAGCAGCCAAGATACCGGGACAACTGAAGCTTTCTTT. Amino acid sequence: CASSQDTGTTEAFF.

Comments on this clonotype: A much larger clonotype is one base distant, so this may be a read error. Because the CDR3 is missing its conserved closing phenylalanine or tryptophan, this is likely a read error. The chain is built from TRBV29-1 and TRBJ2-1; D not resolved. V was clipped by 3 bases and J by 3 bases, with 3 bases between them. CDR3 length: 11 amino acids. Germline V gene sequence: CDR1 SQVTM, CDR2 ANQGSEA. The CDR3 bases are TGCAGCGTTGACCGCTACAATGAGCAGTTCTTA. Translated, it gives CSVDRYNEQFL.

V usage is TRBV4-1 and J usage is TRBJ2-7; possible D gene TRBD1, 5 bases. V was cut by 4 bases and J by 3 bases, with 16 bases left in between. The germline V gene has CDR1 MGHRA and CDR2 YSYEKL. CDR3 size: 15 residues. Here the CDR3 DNA reads TGCGCCAGCAGCCGTACTGGCCAGGGTCTCTACGAGCAGTACTTC. This translates into CASSRTGQGLYEQYF.

This clonotype has more than one count but fewer than ten. The rearrangement uses TRBV20-1 and TRBJ1-2; weak D call: TRBD1 (6 bases). Germline CDR1 and CDR2: DFQATT and SNEGSKA (reference sequence). Trimming shortened V by 2 bases and J by 5 bases, and 12 bases separated the two germline ends. This CDR3 spans 13 amino acids. CDR3 in DNA: TGCAGTGCTAGAACCAAACAGGGTTATGGCTACACCTTC. Translated: CSARTKQGYGYTF.

This clonotype was detected a few times. The chain recombines TRBV12-3 or TRBV12-4 with TRBJ1-4; 7 bases match TRBD1. With V trimmed by 4 bases and J by 3 bases, 5 bases remained unmatched. There are 15 residues in the CDR3. DNA of the CDR3: TGTGCCAGCAGTTCTGACAGGGTACCTAATGAAAAACTGTTTTTT. Translating it yields CASSSDRVPNEKLFF.

CDR3 loop: CASSPRPGLFYEQYF. DNA of the CDR3: TGTGCCAGCAGCCCCAGACCCGGACTCTTCTACGAGCAGTACTTC. The chain employs TRBV28 and TRBJ2-7, with TRBD2 as a possible D gene (5 bases). Germline V gives CDR1 MDHEN, CDR2 SYDVKM. V was trimmed by 6 bases and J by 3 bases, leaving 18 bases between them. CDR3 size: 15 residues.

About this clonotype: Compared with germline, one end of the junction differs, possibly owing to a read error. The gene calls are TRBV27 and TRBJ1-2; D gene ambiguous. The CDR3 has 16 amino acids. Germline V gives CDR1 MNHEY, CDR2 SMNVEV (reference sequence). CDR3 in DNA: TGTGCCAGGAGTTCCCCGACAAAAAACGGAAACTATGGCTACACCTTC. Translation gives CARSSPTKNGNYGYTF.

This clonotype has more than one count but fewer than ten. The chain carries TRBV4-1 and TRBJ2-3; D tentatively fits TRBD1 or TRBD2 (6 bases each). Germline lookup yields CDR1 MGHRA and CDR2 YSYEKL. The CDR3 spans 13 residues. The V end lost 6 bases, the J end lost 3 bases, and 10 bases lay between the germline ends. CDR3 protein: CASRRGATDTQYF. The CDR3 DNA sequence: TGCGCCAGCAGAAGGGGGGCAACAGATACGCAGTATTTT.

This clonotype was detected a few times. This sequence joins TRBV19 and TRBJ2-2; TRBD2 matches 13 bases. The length of the CDR3 is 17 residues. The J segment lost 4 bases and the V segment lost 5 bases, leaving 7 bases of the junction unmatched. Germline V gene lookup returns CDR1 LNHDA and CDR2 SQIVND (reference sequence). CDR3 sequence: CASSERLAGGVTGELFF. The DNA of the CDR3 is TGTGCCAGTAGTGAAAGACTAGCGGGGGGCGTCACCGGGGAGCTGTTTTTT.

This clonotype appeared a few times. The CDR3 nucleotides are TGTGCCACCAGCAGCAGACAGGGTGACGAGCAGTACTTC. Protein product: CATSSRQGDEQYF. The gene calls are TRBV15 and TRBJ2-7; 7 bases fit TRBD1. Trimming at V came to 3 bases and at J to 5 bases, leaving 4 bases not matched to a gene. Per the germline V gene, CDR1 is LNHNV and CDR2 is YYDKDF (reference sequence). CDR3 size: 13 residues.

The V gene is TRBV4-3, the J gene TRBJ1-3, with a tentative D call TRBD1 (5 bases). The V end was cut by 0 bases, the J end by 0 bases, with 18 bases between. Germline CDR1 LGHNA, CDR2 YSLEER. The CDR3 runs to 19 residues. The CDR3 is CASSQDYVSGSFSGNTIYF. DNA of the CDR3: TGCGCCAGCAGCCAAGATTATGTTTCAGGGAGCTTCTCTGGAAACACCATATATTTT.

V gene TRBV7-9 combines with J gene TRBJ2-7; 7 bases line up with TRBD1. Looked up from germline, CDR1 is SEHNR and CDR2 is FQNEAQ (reference sequence). The CDR3 is 17 residues long. J lost 2 bases, V lost 5 bases, and 15 bases had no gene match. CDR3 nucleotides: TGTGCCAGCAGCCGAGGGCAGGGGCAGGGGGTGCCCTACGAGCAGTACTTC. It codes for CASSRGQGQGVPYEQYF. The complete variable domain, with remaining parts taken from reference TRBV7-9 and TRBJ2-7, reads DTGVSQNPRHKITKRGQNVTFRCDPISEHNRLYWYRQTLGQGPEFLTYFQNEAQLEKSRLLSDRFSAERPKGSFSTLEIQRTEQGDSAMYLCASSRGQGQGVPYEQYFGPGTRLTVT.

The rearrangement links TRBV12-3 or TRBV12-4 to TRBJ2-7; 7 nucleotides line up with TRBD2. The CDR3 runs to 14 residues. V lost 4 bases, J lost 7 bases, and 10 bases stayed unmatched. Here the CDR3 reads CASSSRGRAGEQYF. CDR3 DNA sequence: TGTGCCAGCAGTTCCCGAGGGAGGGCGGGAGAGCAGTACTTC.

The chain is built from TRBV20-1 and TRBJ2-5; the match to TRBD1 covers 9 bases. The CDR3 sequence is 13 residues long. Germline CDR1 DFQATT, CDR2 SNEGSKA (reference sequence). Losses at the gene ends were 5 bases for V and 2 bases for J; bases not matched to a gene: 3. CDR3 in DNA: TGCAGTGCTCCGGGACAGGGACAAGAGACCCAGTACTTC. This sequence encodes CSAPGQGQETQYF.